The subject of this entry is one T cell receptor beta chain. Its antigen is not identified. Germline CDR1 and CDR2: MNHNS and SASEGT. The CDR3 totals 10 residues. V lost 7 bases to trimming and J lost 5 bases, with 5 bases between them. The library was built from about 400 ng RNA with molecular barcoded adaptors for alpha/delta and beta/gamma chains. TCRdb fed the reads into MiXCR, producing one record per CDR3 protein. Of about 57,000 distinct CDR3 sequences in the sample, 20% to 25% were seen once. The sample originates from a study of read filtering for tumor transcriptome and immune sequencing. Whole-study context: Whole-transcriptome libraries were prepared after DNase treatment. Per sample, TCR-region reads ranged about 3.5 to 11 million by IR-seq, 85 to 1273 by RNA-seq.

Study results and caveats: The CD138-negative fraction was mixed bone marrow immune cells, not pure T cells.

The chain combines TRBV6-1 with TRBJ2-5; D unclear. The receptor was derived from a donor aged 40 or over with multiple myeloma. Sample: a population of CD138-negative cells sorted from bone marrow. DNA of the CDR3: TGTGCCAGCAAGGATGAGACCCAGTACTTC. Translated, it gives CASKDETQYF.